This T cell receptor (beta chain) was documented in a study of blood T cell repertoires in COVID-19. The wider study: The cDNA or gDNA used as material had been derived from T cells, B-cell-depleted T cells, or PBMCs.

Sequencing was performed with immunoSEQ multiplex PCR; in TCRdb, only in-frame clones are kept and a portion is missing. This sample has 250,000 to 350,000 clones, with 86% found just once. The V gene's germline CDR1 is SGDLS and CDR2 YYNGEE. There are 16 residues in the CDR3. V shed 3 bases, J shed 9 bases, and the junction held 9 bases outside the gene matches. The sequence derives from a woman aged 25-40 years who had recovered from COVID-19. This chain links TRBV9 with TRBJ2-1; 13 nucleotides line up with TRBD2. Sequenced: peripheral blood. CDR3 bases: TGTGCCAGCAGCGGGCGATCCGGGACTAGCGGGATTGAGCAGTTCTTC. Translated, it gives CASSGRSGTSGIEQFF.